The TCR beta chain described here comes from a study of early T cells in non-severe SARS-CoV-2 infection. One entry per CDR3 protein results from TCRdb running MiXCR on the 5' RACE reads. The table records just under 65,000 distinct CDR3 sequences, about 10% of them present only once. This clonotype was seen more than once but under ten times. J gave up 9 bases and V 2 bases, and 6 bases lay outside the gene matches. The CDR3 spans 15 residues. The sequence was collected from an adult who was a healthcare worker with PCR-confirmed SARS-CoV-2 infection or an uninfected control (not recorded which). Sequencing was performed on whole blood, taken at baseline. This chain connects TRBV12-3 or TRBV12-4 to TRBJ2-1; the match to TRBD2 covers 11 bases. CDR3 residues: CASSLTSGSRGEQFF. The CDR3 DNA reads as TGTGCCAGCAGTTTAACTAGCGGGAGTAGAGGTGAGCAGTTCTTC.